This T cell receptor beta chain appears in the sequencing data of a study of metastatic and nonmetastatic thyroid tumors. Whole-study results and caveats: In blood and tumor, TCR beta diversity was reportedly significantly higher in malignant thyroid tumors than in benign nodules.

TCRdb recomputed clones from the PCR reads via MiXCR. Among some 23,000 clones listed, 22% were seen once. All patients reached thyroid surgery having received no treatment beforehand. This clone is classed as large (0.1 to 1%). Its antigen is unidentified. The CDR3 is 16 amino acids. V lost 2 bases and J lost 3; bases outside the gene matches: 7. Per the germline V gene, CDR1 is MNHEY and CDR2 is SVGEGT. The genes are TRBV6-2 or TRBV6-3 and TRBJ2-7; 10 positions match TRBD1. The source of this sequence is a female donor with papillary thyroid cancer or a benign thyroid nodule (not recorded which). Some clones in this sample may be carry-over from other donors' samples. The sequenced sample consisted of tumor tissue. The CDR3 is CASSYAVRTGGYEQYF. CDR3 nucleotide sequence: TGTGCCAGCAGTTACGCGGTCCGGACAGGGGGCTACGAGCAGTACTTC.